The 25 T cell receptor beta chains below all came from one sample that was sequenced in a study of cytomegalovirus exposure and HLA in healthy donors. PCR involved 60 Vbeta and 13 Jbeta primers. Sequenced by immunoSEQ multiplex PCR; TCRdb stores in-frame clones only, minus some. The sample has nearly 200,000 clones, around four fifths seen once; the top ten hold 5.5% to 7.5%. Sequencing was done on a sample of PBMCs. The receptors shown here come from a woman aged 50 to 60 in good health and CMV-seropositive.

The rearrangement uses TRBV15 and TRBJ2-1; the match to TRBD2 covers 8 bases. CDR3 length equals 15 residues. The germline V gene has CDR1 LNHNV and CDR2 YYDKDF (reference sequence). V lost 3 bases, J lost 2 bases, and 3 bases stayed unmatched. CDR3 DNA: TGTGCCACCAGCAGGGGTAGCGGGGCCTACAATGAGCAGTTCTTC. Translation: CATSRGSGAYNEQFF.

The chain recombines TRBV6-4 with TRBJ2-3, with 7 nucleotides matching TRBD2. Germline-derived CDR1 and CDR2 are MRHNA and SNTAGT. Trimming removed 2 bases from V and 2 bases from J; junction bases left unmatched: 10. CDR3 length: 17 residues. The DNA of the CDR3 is TGTGCCAGCAGTGACCCCACGAGGCGGGAGAACACAGATACGCAGTATTTT. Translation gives CASSDPTRRENTDTQYF.

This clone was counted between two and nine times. The CDR3 DNA is TGTGCCAGCAGTGAGGGCTATGGGACAGGAGGAGAGACCCAGTACTTC. Its translation: CASSEGYGTGGETQYF. V gene TRBV25-1 combines with J gene TRBJ2-5; 8 positions agree with TRBD1. Per the germline V gene, CDR1 is MGHDK and CDR2 is SYGVNS. The CDR3 spans 16 residues. V trimming: 3 bases; J trimming: 4 bases; junction bases outside the gene matches: 10.

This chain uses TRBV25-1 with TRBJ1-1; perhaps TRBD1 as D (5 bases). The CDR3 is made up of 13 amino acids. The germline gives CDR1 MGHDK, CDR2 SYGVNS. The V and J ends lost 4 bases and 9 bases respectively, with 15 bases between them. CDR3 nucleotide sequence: TGTGCCAGCAGTGGCCAGGGATCTACTCAAGCTTTCTTT. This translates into CASSGQGSTQAFF.

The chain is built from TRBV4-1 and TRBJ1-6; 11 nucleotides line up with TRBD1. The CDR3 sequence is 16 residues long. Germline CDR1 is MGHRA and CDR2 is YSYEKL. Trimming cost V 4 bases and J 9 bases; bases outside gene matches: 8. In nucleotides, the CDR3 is TGCGCCAGCAGCCCCACGGACAGGGGGCGAGGTTCACCCCTCCACTTT. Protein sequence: CASSPTDRGRGSPLHF.

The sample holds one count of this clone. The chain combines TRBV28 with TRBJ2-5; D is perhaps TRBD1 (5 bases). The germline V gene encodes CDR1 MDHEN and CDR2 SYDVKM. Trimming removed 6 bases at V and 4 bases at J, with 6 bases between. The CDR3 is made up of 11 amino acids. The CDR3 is CASSTGETQYF. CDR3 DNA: TGTGCCAGCAGCACAGGAGAGACCCAGTACTTC.

In DNA, the CDR3 is TGTGCCAGCTCACCGACAGGGTTTCTCGACGAGCAGTACTTC. Amino acid sequence: CASSPTGFLDEQYF. The chain uses TRBV18 and TRBJ2-7; 7 bases are a match to TRBD1. Germline V gene lookup returns CDR1 KGHSH and CDR2 LQKENI. This CDR3 comprises 14 residues. V shed 3 bases, J shed 5 bases, and the junction held 7 bases outside the gene matches.

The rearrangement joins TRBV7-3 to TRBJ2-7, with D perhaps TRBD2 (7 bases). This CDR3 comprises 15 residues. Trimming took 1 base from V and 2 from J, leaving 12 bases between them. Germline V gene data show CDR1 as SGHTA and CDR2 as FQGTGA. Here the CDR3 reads CASSLKAGGPYEQYF. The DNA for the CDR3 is TGTGCCAGCAGCTTAAAGGCCGGGGGGCCCTACGAGCAGTACTTC.

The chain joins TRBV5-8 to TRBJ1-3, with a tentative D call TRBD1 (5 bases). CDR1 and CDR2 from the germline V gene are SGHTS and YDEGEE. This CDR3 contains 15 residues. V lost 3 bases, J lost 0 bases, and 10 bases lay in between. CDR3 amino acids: CASSYDRSSGNTIYF. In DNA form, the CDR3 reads TGTGCCAGCAGCTATGACAGATCCTCTGGAAACACCATATATTTT.

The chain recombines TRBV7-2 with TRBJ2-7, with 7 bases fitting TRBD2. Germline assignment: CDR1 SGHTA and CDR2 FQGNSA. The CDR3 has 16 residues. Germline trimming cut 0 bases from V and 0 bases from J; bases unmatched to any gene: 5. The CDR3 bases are TGTGCCAGCAGCTTAGCGGGTAGGACTAGCTCCTACGAGCAGTACTTC. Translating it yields CASSLAGRTSSYEQYF.

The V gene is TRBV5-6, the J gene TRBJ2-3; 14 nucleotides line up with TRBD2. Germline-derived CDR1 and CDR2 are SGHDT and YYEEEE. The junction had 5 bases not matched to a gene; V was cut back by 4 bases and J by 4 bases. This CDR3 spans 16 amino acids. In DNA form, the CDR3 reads TGTGCCAGCAGCAGGCGACTAGCGGGGGGGTCAGATACGCAGTATTTT. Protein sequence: CASSRRLAGGSDTQYF.

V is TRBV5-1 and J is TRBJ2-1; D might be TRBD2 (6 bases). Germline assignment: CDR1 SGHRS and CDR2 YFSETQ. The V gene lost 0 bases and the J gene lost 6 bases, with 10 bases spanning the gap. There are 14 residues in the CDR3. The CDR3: CASSLVPGVNEQFF. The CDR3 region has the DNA TGCGCCAGCAGCTTGGTGCCGGGGGTCAATGAGCAGTTCTTC.

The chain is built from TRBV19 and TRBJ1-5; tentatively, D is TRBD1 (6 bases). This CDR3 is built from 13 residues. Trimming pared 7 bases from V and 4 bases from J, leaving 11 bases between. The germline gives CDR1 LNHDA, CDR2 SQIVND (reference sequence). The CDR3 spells CASNGGLNQPQHF. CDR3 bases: TGTGCCAGTAACGGGGGGCTGAATCAGCCCCAGCATTTT.

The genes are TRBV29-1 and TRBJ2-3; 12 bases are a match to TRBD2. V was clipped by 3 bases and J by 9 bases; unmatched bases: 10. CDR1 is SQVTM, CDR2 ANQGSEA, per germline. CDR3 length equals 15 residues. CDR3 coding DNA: TGCAGCGTTGACCCGACTAGCGGGAGAATAGGCACGCAGTATTTT. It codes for CSVDPTSGRIGTQYF.

CDR3 sequence: CASSVPSGGNLNEQFF. In DNA, the CDR3 is TGTGCCAGCAGTGTTCCTAGCGGGGGCAACCTCAATGAGCAGTTCTTC. The chain carries TRBV6-1 and TRBJ2-1; 10 bases align to TRBD2. This CDR3 has 16 residues. V was pared by 4 bases and J by 6 bases, with 9 bases of the junction left unmatched. Germline assignment: CDR1 MNHNS and CDR2 SASEGT.

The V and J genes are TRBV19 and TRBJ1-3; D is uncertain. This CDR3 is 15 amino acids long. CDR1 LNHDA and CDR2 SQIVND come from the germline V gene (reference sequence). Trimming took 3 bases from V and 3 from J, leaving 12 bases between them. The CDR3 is CASSISLIRGNTIYF. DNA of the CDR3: TGTGCCAGTAGTATCTCACTGATTCGTGGAAACACCATATATTTT.

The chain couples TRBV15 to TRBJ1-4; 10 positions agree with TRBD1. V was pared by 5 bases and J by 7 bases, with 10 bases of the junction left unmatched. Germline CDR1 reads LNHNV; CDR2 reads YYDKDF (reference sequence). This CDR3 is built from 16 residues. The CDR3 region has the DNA TGTGCCACCAGCGGAACACGACAGGGGGCCGGTGAAAAACTGTTTTTT. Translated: CATSGTRQGAGEKLFF.

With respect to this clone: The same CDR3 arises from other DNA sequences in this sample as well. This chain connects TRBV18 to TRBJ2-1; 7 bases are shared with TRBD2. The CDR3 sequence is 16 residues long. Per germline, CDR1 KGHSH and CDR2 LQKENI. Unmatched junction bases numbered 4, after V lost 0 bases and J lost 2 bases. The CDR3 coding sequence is TGTGCCAGCTCACCACCGGGCGGGGGTACCTACAATGAGCAGTTCTTC. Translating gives CASSPPGGGTYNEQFF.

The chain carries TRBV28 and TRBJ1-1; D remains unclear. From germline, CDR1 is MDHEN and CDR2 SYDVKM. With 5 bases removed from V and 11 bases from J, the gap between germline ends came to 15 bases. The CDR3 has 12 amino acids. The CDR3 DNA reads TGTGCCAGCAGTCTCCCGACACGGGATGCTTTCTTT. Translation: CASSLPTRDAFF.

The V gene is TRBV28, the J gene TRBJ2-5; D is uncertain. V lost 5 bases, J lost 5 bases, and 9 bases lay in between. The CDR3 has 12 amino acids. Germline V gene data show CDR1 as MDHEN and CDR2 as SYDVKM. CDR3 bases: TGTGCCAGCAGTCCATTGACTGAGACCCAGTACTTC. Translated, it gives CASSPLTETQYF.

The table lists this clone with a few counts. CDR3 residues: CASFASRVSNGYTF. Here the CDR3 DNA reads TGTGCCAGCTTTGCCTCCAGGGTTTCCAATGGCTACACCTTC. The rearrangement joins TRBV28 to TRBJ1-2; D possibly corresponds to TRBD1 (5 bases). CDR3 length: 14 residues. Germline values: CDR1 MDHEN, CDR2 SYDVKM. V lost 8 bases to trimming and J lost 6 bases, with 19 bases between them.

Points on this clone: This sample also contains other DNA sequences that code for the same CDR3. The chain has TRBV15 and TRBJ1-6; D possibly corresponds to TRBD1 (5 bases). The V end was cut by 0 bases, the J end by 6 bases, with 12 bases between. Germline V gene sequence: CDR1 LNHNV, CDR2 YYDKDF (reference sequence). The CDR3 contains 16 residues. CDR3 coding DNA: TGTGCCACCAGCAGAGAAGAGAGACAGACTAATTCACCCCTCCACTTT. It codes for CATSREERQTNSPLHF.

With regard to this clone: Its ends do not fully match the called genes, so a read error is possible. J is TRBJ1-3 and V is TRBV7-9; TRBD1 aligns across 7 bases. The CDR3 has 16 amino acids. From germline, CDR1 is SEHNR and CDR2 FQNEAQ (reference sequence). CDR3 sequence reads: CSSSPRAPGQGNTIYF. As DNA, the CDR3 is TGTTCCAGCAGCCCGAGGGCCCCGGGACAGGGAAACACCATATATTTT.

This CDR3 is CASSLTGQGATEAFF. CDR3 coding DNA: TGTGCCAGCTCCCTTACCGGACAGGGGGCCACTGAAGCTTTCTTT. The rearrangement joins TRBV18 to TRBJ1-1; 11 bases are a match to TRBD1. The CDR3 sequence is 15 residues long. CDR1 and CDR2 from the germline V gene are KGHSH and LQKENI. V was pared by 6 bases and J by 4 bases, with 7 bases of the junction left unmatched.

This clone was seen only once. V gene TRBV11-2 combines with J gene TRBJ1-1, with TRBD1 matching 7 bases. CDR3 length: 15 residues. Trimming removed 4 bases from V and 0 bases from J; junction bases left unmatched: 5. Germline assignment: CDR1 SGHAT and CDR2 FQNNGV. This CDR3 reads CASSSRQGLNTEAFF. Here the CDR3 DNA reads TGTGCCAGCAGCTCTAGACAGGGTTTGAACACTGAAGCTTTCTTT.